The rows below give T cell receptor beta chains drawn from one sample of a study of blood T cell repertoires in COVID-19. The protocol was immunoSEQ multiplex PCR, while the TCRdb copy is restricted to in-frame clones and leaves out a portion. The sample lists roughly 240,000 clones, approximately 82% occurring once. The sample taken for sequencing was peripheral blood. The receptor set was obtained from a man aged 35 to 55 who had recovered from COVID-19. Each CDR3 is given with its conserved first and last residue. A D gene is named only where the DNA matches it firmly. Expanded clones get a size class; other rows say once, few or many, or leave the size out.

clone_size	v_call	j_call	d_call	cdr3_nt	cdr3_aa
NA	TRBV7-9	TRBJ2-1	NA	TGTGCCAGCACCGAACTAGGTCCTGCTTACAATGAGCAGTTCTTC	CASTELGPAYNEQFF
NA	TRBV30	TRBJ2-3	NA	TGTGCCTGGAGTATAGTCCCTAGCACCCGCACAGATACGCAGTATTTT	CAWSIVPSTRTDTQYF
NA	TRBV27	TRBJ1-5	TRBD1	TGTGCCAGCAGGCTACAGGGGGTCAGCAATCAGCCCCAGCATTTT	CASRLQGVSNQPQHF
NA	TRBV5-1	TRBJ2-7	NA	TGCGCCAGCAGCTTGGAAGCAGGTACCTACGAGCAGTACTTC	CASSLEAGTYEQYF
NA	TRBV9	TRBJ2-6	TRBD1	TGTGCCAGCAGCGTGGGACAGGGGGGACCCTCTGGGGCCAACGTCCTGACTTTC	CASSVGQGGPSGANVLTF
NA	TRBV7-9	TRBJ2-7	TRBD1	TGTGCCAGCAGCCCGTTGGACAGGGTGTACGAGCAGTACTTC	CASSPLDRVYEQYF
NA	TRBV3-1/TRBV3-2	TRBJ1-4	NA	TGTGCCAGCAGCGCAGGGGCGGGGGGAGAAAAACTGTTTTTT	CASSAGAGGEKLFF
NA	TRBV6-1	TRBJ2-5	NA	TGTGCCAGCAGTCATAACAGGCTCCAAGAGACCCAGTACTTC	CASSHNRLQETQYF
NA	TRBV6-2/TRBV6-3	TRBJ2-5	NA	TGTGCCAGCAGTTACTCGACTCTGCAAGAGACCCAGTACTTC	CASSYSTLQETQYF
few	TRBV6-6	TRBJ2-1	NA	TGTGCCAGCAGCCCACAGTGGGAGCAGTTCTTC	CASSPQWEQFF
NA	TRBV12-3/TRBV12-4	TRBJ2-1	NA	TGTGCCAGCAGTTTACGGTACTACGAGCAGTTCTTC	CASSLRYYEQFF
few	TRBV7-9	TRBJ2-5	TRBD2	TGTGCCAGCAGCTTAGAGGCTAGCGGGTGGGAAGAGACCCAGTACTTC	CASSLEASGWEETQYF